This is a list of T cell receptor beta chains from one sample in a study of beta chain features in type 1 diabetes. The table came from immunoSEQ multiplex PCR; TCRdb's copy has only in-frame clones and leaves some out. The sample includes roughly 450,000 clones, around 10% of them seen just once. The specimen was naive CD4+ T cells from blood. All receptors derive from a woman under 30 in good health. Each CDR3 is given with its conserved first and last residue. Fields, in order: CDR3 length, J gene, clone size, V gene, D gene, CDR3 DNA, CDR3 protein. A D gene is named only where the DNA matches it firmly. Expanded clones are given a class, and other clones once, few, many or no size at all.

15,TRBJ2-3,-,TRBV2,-,TGTGCCAGCAGTAAGGAGGGTCCTGCCACAGATACGCAGTATTTT,CASSKEGPATDTQYF
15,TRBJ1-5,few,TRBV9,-,TGTGCCAGCAGCGTAGACCCTGGTAGCAATCAGCCCCAGCATTTT,CASSVDPGSNQPQHF
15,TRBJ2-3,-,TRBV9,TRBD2,TGTGCCAGCAGCGTAGTAGCGGGCGTCACAGATACGCAGTATTTT,CASSVVAGVTDTQYF
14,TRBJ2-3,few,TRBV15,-,TGTGCCACCAGCAAAAGAGATAGCGCGAATACGCAGTATTTT,CATSKRDSANTQYF
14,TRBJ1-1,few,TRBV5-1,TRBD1,TGCGCCAGCAGCAGCCCAGGGGGCGACACTGAAGCTTTCTTT,CASSSPGGDTEAFF
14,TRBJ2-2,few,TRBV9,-,TGTGCCAGCACCTATACCGTGGGGGCCGGGGAGCTGTTTTTT,CASTYTVGAGELFF
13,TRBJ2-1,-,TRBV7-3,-,TGTGCCAGCAGCTTAAGCCGTGGTGGTGAGCAGTTCTTC,CASSLSRGGEQFF
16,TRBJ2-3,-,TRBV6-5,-,TGTGCCAGCAGTTACAACGGATTGACTAGCACAGATACGCAGTATTTT,CASSYNGLTSTDTQYF
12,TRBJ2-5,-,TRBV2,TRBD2,TGTGCCAGATCAACTAGCGCGGAGACCCAGTACTTC,CARSTSAETQYF
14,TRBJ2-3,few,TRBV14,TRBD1,TGTGCCAGCAGTCCCCGGACAGGGCGAGATACGCAGTATTTT,CASSPRTGRDTQYF
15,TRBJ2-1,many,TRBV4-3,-,TGCGCCAGCAGCCAAGAGATACTAACCTACAATGAGCAGTTCTTC,CASSQEILTYNEQFF
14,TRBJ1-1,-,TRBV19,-,TGTGCCAGTAGTACCGGGGGCGGCGGTACTGAAGCTTTCTTT,CASSTGGGGTEAFF
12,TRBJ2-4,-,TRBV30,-,TGTGCCTGGAGTGTAGCAGAAAACATTCAGTACTTC,CAWSVAENIQYF
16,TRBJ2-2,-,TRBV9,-,TGTGCCAGCAGCGTAGGTAGCGGTGCGAACACCGGGGAGCTGTTTTTT,CASSVGSGANTGELFF
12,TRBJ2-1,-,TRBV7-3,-,TGTGCCAGCAGCCTAGGGACATCCCCGCAGTTCTTC,CASSLGTSPQFF
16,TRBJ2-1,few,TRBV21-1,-,TGTGCCAGCAGCTCCAAACCTGAGGGTACCTACAATGAGCAGTTCTTC,CASSSKPEGTYNEQFF
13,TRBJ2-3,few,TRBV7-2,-,TGTGCCAGCAGCCCGCCGGGTGGATATACGCAGTATTTT,CASSPPGGYTQYF
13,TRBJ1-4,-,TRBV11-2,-,TGTGCCAGCAGCTTTTCAACTAATGAAAAACTGTTTTTT,CASSFSTNEKLFF
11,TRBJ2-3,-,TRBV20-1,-,TGCAGTTCACTCCTGAAAGATACGCAGTATTTT,CSSLLKDTQYF
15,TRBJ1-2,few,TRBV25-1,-,TGTGCCAGCACGCCCCAAGGGCAGGGGAATGGTGGCTACACCTTC,CASTPQGQGNGGYTF
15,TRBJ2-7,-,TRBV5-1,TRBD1,TGCGCCAGCAGCTTGGGGGACAGGGGAGAGGACGAGCAGTACTTC,CASSLGDRGEDEQYF
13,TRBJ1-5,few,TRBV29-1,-,TGCAGTCATTCGGGGGGGGTGGGCCAGCCCCAGCATTTT,CSHSGGVGQPQHF